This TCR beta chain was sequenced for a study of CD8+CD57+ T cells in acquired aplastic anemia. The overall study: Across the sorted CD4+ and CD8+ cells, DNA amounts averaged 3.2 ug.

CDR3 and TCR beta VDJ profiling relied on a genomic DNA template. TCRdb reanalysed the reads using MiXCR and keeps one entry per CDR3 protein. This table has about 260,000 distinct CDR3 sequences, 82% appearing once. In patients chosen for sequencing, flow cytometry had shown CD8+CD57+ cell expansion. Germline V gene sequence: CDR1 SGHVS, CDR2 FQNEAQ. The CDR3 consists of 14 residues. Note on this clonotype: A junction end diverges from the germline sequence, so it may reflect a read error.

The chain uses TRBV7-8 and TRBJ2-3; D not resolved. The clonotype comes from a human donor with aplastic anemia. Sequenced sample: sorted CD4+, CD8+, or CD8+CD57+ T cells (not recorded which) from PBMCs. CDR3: CASSLEADAAALSF. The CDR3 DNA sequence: TGTGCCAGCAGCTTAGAGGCAGACGCCGCAGCCCTTTCTTTT.